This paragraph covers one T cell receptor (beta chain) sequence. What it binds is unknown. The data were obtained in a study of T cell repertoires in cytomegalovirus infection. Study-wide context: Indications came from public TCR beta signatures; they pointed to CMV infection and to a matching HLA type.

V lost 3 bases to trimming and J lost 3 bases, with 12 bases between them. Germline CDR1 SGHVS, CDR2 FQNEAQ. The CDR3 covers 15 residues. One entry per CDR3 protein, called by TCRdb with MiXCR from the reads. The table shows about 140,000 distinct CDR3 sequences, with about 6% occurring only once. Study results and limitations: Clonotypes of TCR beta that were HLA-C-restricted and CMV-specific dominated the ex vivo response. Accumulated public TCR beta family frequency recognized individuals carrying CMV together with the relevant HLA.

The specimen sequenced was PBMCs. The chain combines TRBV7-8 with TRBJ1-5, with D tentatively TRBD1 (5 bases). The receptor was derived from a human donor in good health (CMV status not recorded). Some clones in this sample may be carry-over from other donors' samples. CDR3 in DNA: TGTGCCAGCAGCTTGGGTGACAGAATCAATCAGCCCCAGCATTTT. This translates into CASSLGDRINQPQHF.